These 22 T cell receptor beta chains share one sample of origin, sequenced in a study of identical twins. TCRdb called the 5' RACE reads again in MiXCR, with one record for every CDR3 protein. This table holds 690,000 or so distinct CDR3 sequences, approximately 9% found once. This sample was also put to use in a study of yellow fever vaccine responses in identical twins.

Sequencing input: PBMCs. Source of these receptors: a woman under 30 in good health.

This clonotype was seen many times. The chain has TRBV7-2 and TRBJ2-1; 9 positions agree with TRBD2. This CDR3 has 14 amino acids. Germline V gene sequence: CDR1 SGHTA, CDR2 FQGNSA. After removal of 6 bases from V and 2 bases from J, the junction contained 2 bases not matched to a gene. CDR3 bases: TGTGCCAGCAGTCTAGCGGGACCCTACAATGAGCAGTTCTTC. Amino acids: CASSLAGPYNEQFF. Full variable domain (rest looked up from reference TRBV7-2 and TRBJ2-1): GAGVSQSPSNKVTEKGKDVELRCDPISGHTALYWYRQSLGQGLEFLIYFQGNSAPDKSGLPSDRFSAERTGGSVSTLTIQRTQQEDSAVYLCASSLAGPYNEQFFGPGTRLTVL.

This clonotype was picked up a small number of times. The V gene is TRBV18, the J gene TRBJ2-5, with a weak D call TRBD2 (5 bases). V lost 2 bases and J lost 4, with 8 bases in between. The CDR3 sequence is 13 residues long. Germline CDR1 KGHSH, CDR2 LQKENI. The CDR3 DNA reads TGTGCCAGCTCACCAATAGGAGGAGAGACCCAGTACTTC. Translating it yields CASSPIGGETQYF. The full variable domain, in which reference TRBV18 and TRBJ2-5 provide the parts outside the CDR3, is NAGVMQNPRHLVRRRGQEARLRCSPMKGHSHVYWYRQLPEEGLKFMVYLQKENIIDESGMPKERFSAEFPKEGPSILRIQQVVRGDSAAYFCASSPIGGETQYFGPGTRLLVL.

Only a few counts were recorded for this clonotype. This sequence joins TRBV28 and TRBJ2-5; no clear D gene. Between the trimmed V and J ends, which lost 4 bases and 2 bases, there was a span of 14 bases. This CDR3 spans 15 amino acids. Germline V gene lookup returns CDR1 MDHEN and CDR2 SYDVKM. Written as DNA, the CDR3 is TGTGCCAGCAGTTCATCTCGGCGAAGGCAAGAGACCCAGTACTTC. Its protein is CASSSSRRRQETQYF.

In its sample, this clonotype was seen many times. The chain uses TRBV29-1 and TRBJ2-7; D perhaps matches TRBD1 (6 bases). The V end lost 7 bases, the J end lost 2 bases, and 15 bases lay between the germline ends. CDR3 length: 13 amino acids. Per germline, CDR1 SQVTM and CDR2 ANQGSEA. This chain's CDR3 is CSAKVTGTYEQYF. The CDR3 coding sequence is TGCAGCGCTAAAGTGACAGGTACCTACGAGCAGTACTTC.

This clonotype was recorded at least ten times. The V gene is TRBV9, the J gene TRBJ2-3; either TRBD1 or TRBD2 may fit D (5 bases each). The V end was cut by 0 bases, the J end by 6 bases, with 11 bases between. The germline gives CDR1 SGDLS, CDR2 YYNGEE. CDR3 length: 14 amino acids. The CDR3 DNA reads TGTGCCAGCAGCGTAGGGGGGACCTTCGATACGCAGTATTTT. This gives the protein CASSVGGTFDTQYF. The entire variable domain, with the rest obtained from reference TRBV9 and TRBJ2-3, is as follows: DSGVTQTPKHLITATGQRVTLRCSPRSGDLSVYWYQQSLDQGLQFLIQYYNGEERAKGNILERFSAQQFPDLHSELNLSSLELGDSALYFCASSVGGTFDTQYFGPGTRLTVL.

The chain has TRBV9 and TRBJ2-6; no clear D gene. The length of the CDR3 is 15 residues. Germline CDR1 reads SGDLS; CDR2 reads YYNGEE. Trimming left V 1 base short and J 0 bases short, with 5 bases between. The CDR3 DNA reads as TGTGCCAGCAGCGTAAGGGCCTCTGGGGCCAACGTCCTGACTTTC. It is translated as CASSVRASGANVLTF. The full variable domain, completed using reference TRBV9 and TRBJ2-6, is DSGVTQTPKHLITATGQRVTLRCSPRSGDLSVYWYQQSLDQGLQFLIQYYNGEERAKGNILERFSAQQFPDLHSELNLSSLELGDSALYFCASSVRASGANVLTFGAGSRLTVL.

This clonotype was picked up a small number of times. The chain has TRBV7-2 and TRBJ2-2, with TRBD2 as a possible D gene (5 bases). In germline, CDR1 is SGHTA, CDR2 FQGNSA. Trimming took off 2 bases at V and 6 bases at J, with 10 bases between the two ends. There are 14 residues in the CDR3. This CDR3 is CASSLSGPAGELFF. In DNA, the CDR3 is TGTGCCAGCAGCTTAAGCGGCCCGGCCGGGGAGCTGTTTTTT.

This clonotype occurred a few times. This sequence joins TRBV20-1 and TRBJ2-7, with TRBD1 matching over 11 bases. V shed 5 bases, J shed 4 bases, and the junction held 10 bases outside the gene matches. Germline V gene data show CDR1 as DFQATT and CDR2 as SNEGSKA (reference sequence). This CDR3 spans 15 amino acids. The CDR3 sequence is CSAALRDRGYYEQYF. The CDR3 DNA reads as TGCAGTGCTGCTCTCCGGGACAGGGGGTATTACGAGCAGTACTTC.

CDR3 loop: CASSKTGEYEQYF. The CDR3 region has the DNA TGTGCCAGCAGTAAAACAGGGGAATACGAGCAGTACTTC. V and J are TRBV27 and TRBJ2-7; 7 nucleotides align to TRBD1. The CDR3 covers 13 residues. Trimming removed 5 bases from V and 4 bases from J; junction bases left unmatched: 5. The V gene's germline CDR1 is MNHEY and CDR2 SMNVEV (reference sequence).

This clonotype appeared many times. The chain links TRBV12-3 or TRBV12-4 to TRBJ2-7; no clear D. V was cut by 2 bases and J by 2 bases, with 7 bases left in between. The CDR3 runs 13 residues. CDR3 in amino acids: CASSLPSAYEQYF. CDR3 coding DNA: TGTGCCAGCAGTTTACCGAGCGCCTACGAGCAGTACTTC.

In DNA form, the CDR3 reads TGTGCCAGCAGCCAAGGAAAGGGCCTCTACGAGCAGTACTTC. Translated, it gives CASSQGKGLYEQYF. The chain uses TRBV14 and TRBJ2-7, with no clear D. Trimming shortened V by 1 base and J by 3 bases, and 10 bases separated the two germline ends. CDR3 length equals 14 residues. CDR1 SGHDN and CDR2 FVKESK come from the germline V gene. Based on the CDR3 plus reference TRBV14 and TRBJ2-7, the full variable domain is EAGVTQFPSHSVIEKGQTVTLRCDPISGHDNLYWYRRVMGKEIKFLLHFVKESKQDESGMPNNRFLAERTGGTYSTLKVQPAELEDSGVYFCASSQGKGLYEQYFGPGTRLTVT.

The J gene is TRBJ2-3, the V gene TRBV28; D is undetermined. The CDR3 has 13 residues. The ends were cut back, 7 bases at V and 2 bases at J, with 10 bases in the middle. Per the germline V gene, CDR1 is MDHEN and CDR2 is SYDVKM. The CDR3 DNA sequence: TGTGCCAGCACGGAACCGGCCACAGATACGCAGTATTTT. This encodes CASTEPATDTQYF.

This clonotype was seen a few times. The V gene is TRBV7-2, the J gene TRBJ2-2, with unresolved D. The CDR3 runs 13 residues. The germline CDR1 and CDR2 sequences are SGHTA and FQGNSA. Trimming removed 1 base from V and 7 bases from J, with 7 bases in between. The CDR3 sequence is CASSLDDGGELFF. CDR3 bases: TGTGCCAGCAGCTTAGATGATGGCGGGGAGCTGTTTTTT.

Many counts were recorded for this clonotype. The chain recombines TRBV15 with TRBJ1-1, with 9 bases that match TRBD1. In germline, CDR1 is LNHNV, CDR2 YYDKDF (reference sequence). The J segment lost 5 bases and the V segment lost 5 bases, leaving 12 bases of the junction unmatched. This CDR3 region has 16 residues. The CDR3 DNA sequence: TGTGCCACCAGCGGCGCACAGGACAGGGGAGGGACTGAAGCTTTCTTT. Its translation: CATSGAQDRGGTEAFF.

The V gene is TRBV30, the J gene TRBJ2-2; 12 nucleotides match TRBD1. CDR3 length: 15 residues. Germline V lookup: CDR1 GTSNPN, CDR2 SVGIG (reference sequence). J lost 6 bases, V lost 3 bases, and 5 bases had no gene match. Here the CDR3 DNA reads TGTGCCTGGAGGACCGGGACAGGGGGCTCCGGGGAGCTGTTTTTT. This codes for CAWRTGTGGSGELFF.

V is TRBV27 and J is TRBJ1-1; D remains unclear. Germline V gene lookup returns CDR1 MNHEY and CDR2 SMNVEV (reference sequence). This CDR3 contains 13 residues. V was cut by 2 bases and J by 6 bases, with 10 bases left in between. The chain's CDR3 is CASSLQGSAEAFF. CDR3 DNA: TGTGCCAGCAGTTTACAAGGGAGCGCTGAAGCTTTCTTT.

CDR3 sequence: CASSQDRLAGGDEQYF. DNA for the CDR3: TGCGCCAGCAGCCAAGACCGACTAGCGGGAGGAGATGAGCAGTACTTC. The chain couples TRBV4-3 to TRBJ2-7, with 13 bases matching TRBD2. This CDR3 is built from 16 residues. V dropped 0 bases and J dropped 7; count of bases not matched to a gene: 6. Germline CDR1 LGHNA, CDR2 YSLEER.

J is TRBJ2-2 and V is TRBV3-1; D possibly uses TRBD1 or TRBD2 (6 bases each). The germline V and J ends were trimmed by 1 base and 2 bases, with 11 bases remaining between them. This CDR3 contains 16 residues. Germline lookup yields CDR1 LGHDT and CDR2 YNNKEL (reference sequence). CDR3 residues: CASSQVGGSNTGELFF. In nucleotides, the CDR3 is TGTGCCAGCAGCCAAGTAGGGGGGAGTAACACCGGGGAGCTGTTTTTT.

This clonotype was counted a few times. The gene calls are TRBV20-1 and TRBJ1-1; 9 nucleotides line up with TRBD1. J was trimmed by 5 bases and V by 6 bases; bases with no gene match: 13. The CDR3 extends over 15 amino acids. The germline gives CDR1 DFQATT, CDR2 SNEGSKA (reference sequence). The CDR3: CSALTGGSWVTEAFF. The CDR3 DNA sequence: TGCAGTGCGCTTACAGGGGGCAGTTGGGTAACTGAAGCTTTCTTT.

The CDR3 DNA reads as TGCGCCAGCAGCTTGGGAGCGGACGTGAACTACGAGCAGTACTTC. Protein product: CASSLGADVNYEQYF. This chain links TRBV5-1 with TRBJ2-7, with a possible D match to TRBD2 (5 bases). The CDR3 totals 15 residues. The germline CDR1 and CDR2 sequences are SGHRS and YFSETQ. V lost 0 bases and J 3 bases, leaving 13 bases between the germline ends.

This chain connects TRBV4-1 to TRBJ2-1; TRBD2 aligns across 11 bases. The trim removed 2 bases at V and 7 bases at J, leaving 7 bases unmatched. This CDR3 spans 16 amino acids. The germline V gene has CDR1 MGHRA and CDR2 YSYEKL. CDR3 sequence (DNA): TGCGCCAGCAGCCAAAGACTAGCGGGGACTGGAAATGAGCAGTTCTTC. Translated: CASSQRLAGTGNEQFF.

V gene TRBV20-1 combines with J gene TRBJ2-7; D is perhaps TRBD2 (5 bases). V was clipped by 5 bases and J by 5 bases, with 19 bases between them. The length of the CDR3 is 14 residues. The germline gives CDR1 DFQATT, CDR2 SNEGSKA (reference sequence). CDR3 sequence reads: CSALPSGLIHEQYF. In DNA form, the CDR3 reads TGCAGTGCTCTCCCAAGCGGCCTCATCCACGAGCAGTACTTC.